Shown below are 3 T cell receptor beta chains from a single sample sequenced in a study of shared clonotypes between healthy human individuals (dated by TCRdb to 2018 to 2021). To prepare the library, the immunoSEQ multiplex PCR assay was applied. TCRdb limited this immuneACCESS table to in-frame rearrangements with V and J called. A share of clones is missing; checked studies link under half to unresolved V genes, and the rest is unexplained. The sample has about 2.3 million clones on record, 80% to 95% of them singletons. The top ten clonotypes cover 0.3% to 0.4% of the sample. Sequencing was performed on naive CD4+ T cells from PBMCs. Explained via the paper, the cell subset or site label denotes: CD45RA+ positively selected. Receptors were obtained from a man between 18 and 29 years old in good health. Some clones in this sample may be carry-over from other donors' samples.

Here the CDR3 DNA reads TGTGCCAGCAGTGATATCGTAGTGAGGGAAAAACTGTTTTTT. Protein product: CASSDIVVREKLFF. The genes are TRBV28 and TRBJ1-4; no firm D call. V lost 5 bases and J 8 bases, leaving 15 bases between the germline ends. The CDR3 spans 14 residues. The germline V gene has CDR1 MDHEN and CDR2 SYDVKM.

DNA of the CDR3: TGTGCCAGCAGCCGGACAGGAGGGGATGAAAAACTGTTTTTT. This sequence encodes CASSRTGGDEKLFF. The V call is TRBV7-6, the J call TRBJ1-4, with 7 bases matching TRBD1. Germline CDR1 SGHVS, CDR2 FNYEAQ. This CDR3 region has 14 residues. V was pared by 5 bases and J by 6 bases, with 6 bases of the junction left unmatched.

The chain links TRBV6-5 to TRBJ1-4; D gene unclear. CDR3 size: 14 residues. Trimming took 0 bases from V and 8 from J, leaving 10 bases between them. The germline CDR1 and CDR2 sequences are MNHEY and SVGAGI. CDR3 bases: TGTGCCAGCAGTTACTCCCATCGCAGCGAAAAACTGTTTTTT. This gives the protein CASSYSHRSEKLFF.